The sequence of this T cell receptor (beta chain) was determined in a study of blood T cell repertoires in COVID-19 (dated by TCRdb to the early 2020s). At the level of the whole study: Samples from collaborators originated in the United States, Italy and Spain and spanned both the acute and convalescent phases of COVID-19. The prospective study material was composed of cDNA or gDNA derived from T cells, B-cell-depleted T cells, or PBMCs. Deeply sampled blood TCRbeta repertoires from subjects exposed to, actively infected with, or recovered from COVID-19 were included in the dataset. A freely available public database, intended as a resource for researchers studying the immune response to SARS-CoV-2, is where the repertoires were released. The samples were drawn from two sources: the first 160 participants of the ongoing ImmuneRACE study, and 1,000 to 1,500 subjects contributed by 6 global collaborators. A de-identified subject ID, COVID-19 status, age in years and sex were almost always included in the sample metadata. HLA class I and class II types, where available, came from metadata supplied by the sample provider rather than from assay-based typing. On the study overall, not on this receptor specifically: Clinical and demographic metadata were provided uncurated, with the amount varying by source and participant.

TCRbeta CDR3 regions were amplified from genomic DNA by means of the immunoSEQ Assay, a bias-controlled multiplex PCR. The original methods were these. The number of nucleated cells in each sample was estimated by amplification of reference gene primers within the assay. Sequence reads were collapsed and filtered to measure the absolute abundance of every unique TCRbeta CDR3 rearrangement. For each sample, productive Simpson clonality was calculated as the square root of Simpson's diversity index over productive rearrangements. This immuneACCESS table, as held by TCRdb, lists in-frame sequences with V and J called but not all clones. Of the missing ones, under half trace to an unresolved V gene in checked studies; the others have no known cause. That table gives V, J and clone size, and the DNA gave D and trimming. For this sample the table gives roughly 200,000 clones, of which 84% were detected only once. The ten biggest clones cover 13% of the sample.

The collaborating institutions used their own protocols to collect whole blood in K2EDTA tubes. For TCRbeta analysis, collaborators shipped samples as frozen whole blood, isolated PBMCs, or DNA extracted from either of those sample types. There are many counts of this clone. The antigen it binds to is not known. Within one base of it there is no much larger clone, and no base qualities were kept. This TCR came from a human donor in a cohort sampled during active COVID-19. The specimen was peripheral blood.

The DNA sequence is TGCGCCAGCAGCTTGGCCTCGTTTCCTAGCGGCTCAAGAACAGATACGCAGTATTTT. It is translated as CASSLASFPSGSRTDTQYF. The chain joins TRBV5-1 to TRBJ2-3, and 7 junction bases match TRBD2. The cysteine opens and the phenylalanine closes a CDR3 of 19 amino acids. The sequence is cut down to CDR3 DNA, 57 bases in frame from base 1. From V the trimming removes 0 bases and from J it removes 3 bases, while the gene matches leave 16 bases of the junction unaccounted for. The germline V gene gives CDR1 as SGHRS and CDR2 as YFSETQ.